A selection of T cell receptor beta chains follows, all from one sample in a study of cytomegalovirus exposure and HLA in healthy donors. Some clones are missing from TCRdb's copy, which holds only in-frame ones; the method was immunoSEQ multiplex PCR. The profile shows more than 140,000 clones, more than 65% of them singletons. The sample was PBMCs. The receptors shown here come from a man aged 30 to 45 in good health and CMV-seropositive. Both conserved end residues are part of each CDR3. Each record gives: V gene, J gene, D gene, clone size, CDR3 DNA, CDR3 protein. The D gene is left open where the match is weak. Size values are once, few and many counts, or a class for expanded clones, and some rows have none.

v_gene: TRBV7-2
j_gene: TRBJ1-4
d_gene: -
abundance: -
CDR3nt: TGTGCCAGCACAATGGAGGCTAATGAAAAACTGTTTTTT
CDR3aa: CASTMEANEKLFF

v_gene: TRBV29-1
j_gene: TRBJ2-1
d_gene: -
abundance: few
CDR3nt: TGCAGCGTTGAAGCCCCGGACAGCAGCTCCTACAATGAGCAGTTCTTC
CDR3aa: CSVEAPDSSSYNEQFF

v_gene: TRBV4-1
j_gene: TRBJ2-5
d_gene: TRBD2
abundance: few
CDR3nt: TGCGCCAGCAGCTCCTCGTTAGCGGGAGGCCAAGAGACCCAGTACTTC
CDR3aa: CASSSSLAGGQETQYF

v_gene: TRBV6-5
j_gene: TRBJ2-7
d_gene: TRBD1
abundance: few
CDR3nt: TGTGCCAGCAGTGAACAGGGGGCGCCCGGGCAGTACTTC
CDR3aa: CASSEQGAPGQYF

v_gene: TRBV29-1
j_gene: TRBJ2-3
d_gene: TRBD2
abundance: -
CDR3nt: TGCAGCGTTGGAGCCGGGACTAGCGGCACAGATACGCAGTATTTT
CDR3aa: CSVGAGTSGTDTQYF

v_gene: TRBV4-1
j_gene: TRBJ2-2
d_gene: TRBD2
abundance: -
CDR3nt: TGCGCCAGCAGTCGAAGCGGGAAAGGGGAGCTGTTTTTT
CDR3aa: CASSRSGKGELFF

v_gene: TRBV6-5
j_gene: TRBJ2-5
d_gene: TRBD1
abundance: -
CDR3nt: TGTGCCAGCGGACAGGGGGCGCGGGAGACCCAGTACTTC
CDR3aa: CASGQGARETQYF

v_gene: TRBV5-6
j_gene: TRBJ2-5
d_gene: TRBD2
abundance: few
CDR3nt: TGTGCCAGCAGCTTGGTAGCGGGGGGGTGGGAGACCCAGTACTTC
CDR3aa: CASSLVAGGWETQYF

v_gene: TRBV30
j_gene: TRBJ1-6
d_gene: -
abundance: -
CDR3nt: TGTGCCTGGAGTAAACAAGTTTTGGATAATTCACCCCTCCACTTT
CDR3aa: CAWSKQVLDNSPLHF

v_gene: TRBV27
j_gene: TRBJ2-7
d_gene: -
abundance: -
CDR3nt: TGTGCCAGCAGCCTCCGGGATCAGCGGAACGAGCAGTACTTC
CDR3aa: CASSLRDQRNEQYF

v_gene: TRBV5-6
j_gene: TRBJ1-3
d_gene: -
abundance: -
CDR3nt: TGTGCCAGCAGCTTGGTGGCAGCTGGAAACACCATATATTTT
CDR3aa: CASSLVAAGNTIYF

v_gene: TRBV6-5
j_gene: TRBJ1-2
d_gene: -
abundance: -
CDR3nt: TGTGCCAGCAGTTATGATACAGGGTTCTATGGCTACACCTTC
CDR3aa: CASSYDTGFYGYTF

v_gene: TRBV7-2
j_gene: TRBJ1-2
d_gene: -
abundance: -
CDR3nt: TGTGCCAGCAGGTCGGCAGGAAATGGCTACACCTTC
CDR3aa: CASRSAGNGYTF

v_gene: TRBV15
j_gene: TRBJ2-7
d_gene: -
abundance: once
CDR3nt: TGTGCCACCTCCCAGGGGTCGGGCGAGCAGTACTTC
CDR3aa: CATSQGSGEQYF

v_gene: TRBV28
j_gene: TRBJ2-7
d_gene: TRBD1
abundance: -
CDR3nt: TGTGCCAGCAGTAGCCGAGACAGGGCGTACGAGCAGTACTTC
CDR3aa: CASSSRDRAYEQYF

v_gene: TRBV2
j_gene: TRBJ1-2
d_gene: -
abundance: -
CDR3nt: TGTGCCAGCCTGGCCCCAGTCACCCTTAACTATGGCTACACCTTC
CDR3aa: CASLAPVTLNYGYTF

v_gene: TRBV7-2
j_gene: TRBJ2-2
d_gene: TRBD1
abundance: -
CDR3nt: TGTGCCAGCAGACTACAAGGACAGGCGAACACCGGGGAGCTGTTTTTT
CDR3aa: CASRLQGQANTGELFF

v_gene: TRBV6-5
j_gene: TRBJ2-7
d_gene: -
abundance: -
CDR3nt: TGTGCCAGCAGTTTCGGACAGAGGTACGAGCAGTACTTC
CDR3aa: CASSFGQRYEQYF

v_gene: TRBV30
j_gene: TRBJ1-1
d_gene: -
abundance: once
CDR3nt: TGTGCCTGGACCCACAGGAAAGACACTGAAGCTTTCTTT
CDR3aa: CAWTHRKDTEAFF

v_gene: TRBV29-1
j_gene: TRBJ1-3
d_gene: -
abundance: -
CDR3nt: TGCAGCGTTTACGAGGGAGCTGGAAACACCATATATTTT
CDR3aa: CSVYEGAGNTIYF

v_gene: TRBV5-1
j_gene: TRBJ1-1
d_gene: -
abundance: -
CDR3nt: TGCGCCAGCAGCTGGGGTATGGCAGGGGCGCTAGTAAAGAACACTGAAGCTTTCTTT
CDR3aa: CASSWGMAGALVKNTEAFF

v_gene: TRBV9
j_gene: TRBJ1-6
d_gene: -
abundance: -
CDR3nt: TGTGCCAGCAGCGGGACAGCAAATTCACCCCTCTACTTT
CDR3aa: CASSGTANSPLYF

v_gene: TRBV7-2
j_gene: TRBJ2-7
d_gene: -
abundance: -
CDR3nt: TGTGCCAGCAGCTTAGAGCCAGCAGGTTTCTCCTACGAGCAGTACTTC
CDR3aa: CASSLEPAGFSYEQYF

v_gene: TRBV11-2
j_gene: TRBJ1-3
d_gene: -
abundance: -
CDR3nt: TGTGCCAGCTCCCTTGCCCTAACAGAGGGAAACACCATATATTTT
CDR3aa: CASSLALTEGNTIYF

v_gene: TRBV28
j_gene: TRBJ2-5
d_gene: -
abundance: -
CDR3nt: TGTGCCAGCAGTTTAGGTGGGGCAGGTCGAGAGACCCAGTACTTC
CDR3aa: CASSLGGAGRETQYF

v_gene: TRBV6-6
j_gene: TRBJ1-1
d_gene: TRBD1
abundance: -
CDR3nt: TGTGCCAGCGCCTTAGGGGGCGCGACCACTGAAGCTTTCTTT
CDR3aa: CASALGGATTEAFF

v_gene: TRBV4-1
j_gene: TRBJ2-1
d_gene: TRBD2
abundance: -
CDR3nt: TGCGCCAGCAGCCCCTCGTACACTCTAGCGGTTTACAATGAGCAGTTCTTC
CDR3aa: CASSPSYTLAVYNEQFF

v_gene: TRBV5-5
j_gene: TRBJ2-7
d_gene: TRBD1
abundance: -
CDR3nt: TGTGCCAGCAGCCCACCGGGGACAGTTCGCTCCTACGAGCAGTACTTC
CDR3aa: CASSPPGTVRSYEQYF

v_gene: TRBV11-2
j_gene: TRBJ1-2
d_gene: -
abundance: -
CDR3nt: TGTGCCAGCAGCTTAGACTCAGCTAACTATGGCTACACCTTC
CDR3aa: CASSLDSANYGYTF

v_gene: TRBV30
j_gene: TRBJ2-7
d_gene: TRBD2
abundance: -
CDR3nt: TGTGCCTGGAGGGATAGCGGGGGGGCTGCCGAGCAGTACTTC
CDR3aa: CAWRDSGGAAEQYF

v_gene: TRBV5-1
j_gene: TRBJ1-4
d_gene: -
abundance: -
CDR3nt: TGCGCCAGCAGCTCCCTCGACGGGATTAATGAAAAACTGTTTTTT
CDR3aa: CASSSLDGINEKLFF

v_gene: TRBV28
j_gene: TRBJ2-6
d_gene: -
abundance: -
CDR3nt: TGTGCCAGCAGTTGGACAGTACCTGGGGCCAACGTCCTGACTTTC
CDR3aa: CASSWTVPGANVLTF

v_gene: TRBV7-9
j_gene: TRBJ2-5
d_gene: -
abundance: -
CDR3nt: TGTGCCAGCCGACATTATAGGGAGAAGACCCAGTACTTC
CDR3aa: CASRHYREKTQYF

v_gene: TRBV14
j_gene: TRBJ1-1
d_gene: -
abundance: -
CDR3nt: TGTGCCAGCAGCCAGCAGGGTTTTGTTTCGGCTTTCTTT
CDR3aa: CASSQQGFVSAFF

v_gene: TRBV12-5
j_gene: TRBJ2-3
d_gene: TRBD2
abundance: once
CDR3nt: TGTGCTAGTGGTTCCTACAGGCTAGCGGGAGTTGGGGATACGCAGTATTTT
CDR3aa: CASGSYRLAGVGDTQYF

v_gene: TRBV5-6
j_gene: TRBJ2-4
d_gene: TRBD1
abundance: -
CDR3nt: TGTGCCAGCAGCTTGGACAGGGGGCGCGGGGACAGTCAGTACTTC
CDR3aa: CASSLDRGRGDSQYF

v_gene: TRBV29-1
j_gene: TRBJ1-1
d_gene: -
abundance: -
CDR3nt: TGCAGCGTTGAGCCGGGACCCGGAGGGGAATACACTGAAGCTTTCTTT
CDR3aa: CSVEPGPGGEYTEAFF